This T cell receptor beta chain was recovered during a study of blood T cell repertoires in COVID-19. Study context: Some COVID-19 samples were acute and others convalescent; all came from the United States, Italy and Spain.

CDR3 length: 14 amino acids. The germline gives CDR1 SGHTA, CDR2 FQGNSA. V lost 8 bases and J lost 0, with 11 bases in between. Clones were read by immunoSEQ multiplex PCR, and TCRdb kept only the in-frame ones, dropping some. The table lists about 200,000 clones, 94% of them singletons, with 0.7% to 0.8% in the top ten. The chain employs TRBV7-2 and TRBJ1-3; D is unclear. This TCR came from a man aged 30 to 45 with COVID-19, enrolled during active disease. Sequenced input: peripheral blood. The CDR3 loop reads CASSAYFSGNTIYF. The CDR3 DNA is TGTGCCAGCTCAGCGTATTTCTCTGGAAACACCATATATTTT.